This T cell receptor beta chain is from a study of cytomegalovirus exposure and HLA in healthy donors. Germline CDR1 and CDR2: SGHTA and FQGTGA. The CDR3 covers 13 residues. V lost 4 bases and J lost 1, with 7 bases in between. A remark on this clone: Its antigen remains unidentified.

This PCR relied on a set of 60 Vbeta primers and 13 Jbeta primers. Produced via immunoSEQ multiplex PCR; TCRdb's table is partial and in-frame only. The table has around 110,000 clones, around 60% seen once; the top ten hold less than 9.5%. Broader study findings: Rates of TCR association differed by HLA locus in a later analysis, with DRB1 highest and HLA-C lowest.

This clonotype originated in a woman in her 40s in good health and CMV-seropositive. J is TRBJ1-1 and V is TRBV7-3, with D maybe TRBD1 (5 bases). Source material: PBMCs. CDR3 residues: CASSYGGNTEAFF. CDR3 coding DNA: TGTGCCAGCAGCTACGGGGGGAACACTGAAGCTTTCTTT.